One and the same sample provided the 15 T cell receptor beta chains below, sequenced in a study of blood T cell repertoires in COVID-19. Libraries were prepared by immunoSEQ multiplex PCR; TCRdb keeps only in-frame clonotypes and omits some of them. The data hold around 120,000 clones, with 78% observed a single time. The sequencing sample was made of peripheral blood. These receptor sequences come from a man in his 70s with acute or convalescent COVID-19.

This sequence joins TRBV7-3 and TRBJ1-5, with D tentatively TRBD1 (5 bases). Trimming took off 5 bases at V and 3 bases at J, with 8 bases between the two ends. This CDR3 spans 13 amino acids. Germline CDR1 reads SGHTA; CDR2 reads FQGTGA. CDR3 DNA sequence: TGTGCCAGCAGCCCAGGACACAATCAGCCCCAGCATTTT. Its translation: CASSPGHNQPQHF.

This clone was detected a few times. This sequence joins TRBV4-1 and TRBJ1-2; 10 nucleotides match TRBD1. V dropped 3 bases and J dropped 6; count of bases not matched to a gene: 10. There are 16 residues in the CDR3. From germline, CDR1 is MGHRA and CDR2 YSYEKL. In nucleotides, the CDR3 is TGCGCCAGCAGCCAGCCCCTGGGGACAGGGGAGGATGGCTACACCTTC. Protein product: CASSQPLGTGEDGYTF.

CDR3 in amino acids: CASSAYNQPQHF. The CDR3 DNA follows: TGTGCCAGCAGCGCCTACAATCAGCCCCAGCATTTT. The chain combines TRBV7-3 with TRBJ1-5; D is unclear. CDR3 length: 12 residues. V was clipped by 5 bases and J by 3 bases, with 5 bases between them. Per germline, CDR1 SGHTA and CDR2 FQGTGA.

The V and J genes are TRBV7-9 and TRBJ1-2; TRBD1 aligns across 7 bases. After removal of 6 bases from V and 3 bases from J, the junction contained 4 bases not matched to a gene. CDR1 is SEHNR and CDR2 is FQNEAQ in the germline V gene (reference sequence). The CDR3 totals 13 residues. The CDR3 protein is CASSSTGYYGYTF. CDR3 DNA sequence: TGTGCCAGCAGTTCGACAGGGTACTATGGCTACACCTTC.

The chain recombines TRBV4-2 with TRBJ1-1; tentative D call: TRBD1 (6 bases). The CDR3 length is 14 residues. V shed 0 bases and J shed 1 base, with 6 bases lying between them. From germline, CDR1 is LGHNA and CDR2 YNFKEQ. CDR3 loop: CASSQDRGNTEAFF. DNA for the CDR3: TGTGCCAGCAGCCAAGACAGGGGGAACACTGAAGCTTTCTTT.

The genes are TRBV19 and TRBJ1-6; TRBD1 aligns across 9 bases. CDR3 length: 16 residues. J gave up 7 bases and V 5 bases, and 9 bases lay outside the gene matches. Looked up from germline, CDR1 is LNHDA and CDR2 is SQIVND (reference sequence). CDR3 DNA sequence: TGTGCCAGTAGTTACATATCCGGGACAGGGAATTCACCCCTCCACTTT. Protein: CASSYISGTGNSPLHF. Combining the CDR3 with reference TRBV19 and TRBJ1-6 gives the whole variable domain DGGITQSPKYLFRKEGQNVTLSCEQNLNHDAMYWYRQDPGQGLRLIYYSQIVNDFQKGDIAEGYSVSREKKESFPLTVTSAQKNPTAFYLCASSYISGTGNSPLHFGNGTRLTVT.

This clone was picked up a small number of times. The V call is TRBV6-6, the J call TRBJ1-2; 7 nucleotides line up with TRBD1. Looked up from germline, CDR1 is MNHNY and CDR2 is SVGAGI (reference sequence). The V and J ends lost 6 bases and 3 bases, in that order; junction bases with no gene match: 4. This CDR3 has 13 residues. CDR3 region: CASSHGQDYGYTF. The CDR3 bases are TGTGCCAGCAGCCACGGACAGGACTATGGCTACACCTTC.

The genes are TRBV24-1 and TRBJ2-3, with no clear D. The CDR3 has 11 amino acids. Per the germline V gene, CDR1 is KGHDR and CDR2 is SFDVKD. Trimming took 10 bases from V and 6 from J, leaving 10 bases between them. CDR3 sequence: CATGLGDTQYF. The CDR3 DNA sequence: TGTGCCACAGGCCTGGGCGATACGCAGTATTTT.

The V and J genes are TRBV19 and TRBJ1-4, with 7 bases fitting TRBD1. J lost 4 bases, V lost 9 bases, and 8 bases had no gene match. The length of the CDR3 is 14 residues. The germline V gene has CDR1 LNHDA and CDR2 SQIVND (reference sequence). CDR3 loop: CASQRRGLNEKLFF. The CDR3 nucleotides read TGTGCCAGCCAGCGGAGGGGGCTTAATGAAAAACTGTTTTTT.

The rearrangement uses TRBV6-5 and TRBJ1-1; TRBD1 aligns across 7 bases. Germline CDR1 MNHEY, CDR2 SVGAGI. V shed 6 bases and J 4 bases; nucleotides not matched to a gene: 5. The CDR3 covers 13 residues. The chain's CDR3 is CASRKGGFTEAFF. Written as DNA, the CDR3 is TGTGCCAGCAGGAAAGGGGGCTTCACTGAAGCTTTCTTT.

This sequence joins TRBV6-1 and TRBJ1-2, with D hard to call. V lost 2 bases to trimming and J lost 3 bases, with 13 bases between them. Germline CDR1 and CDR2: MNHNS and SASEGT. CDR3 size: 15 residues. Here the CDR3 reads CASSEFVQAYYGYTF. For the CDR3, the DNA is TGTGCCAGCAGTGAATTCGTCCAGGCTTACTATGGCTACACCTTC.

The V gene is TRBV7-2, the J gene TRBJ1-3; D is unresolved. V gave up 3 bases and J gave up 0 bases, with 9 bases separating them. The CDR3 has 15 amino acids. Germline loops: CDR1 SGHTA, CDR2 FQGNSA. The CDR3 DNA is TGTGCCAGCAGCTTTAGCCAGAGCTCTGGAAACACCATATATTTT. It codes for CASSFSQSSGNTIYF.

This sequence joins TRBV5-1 and TRBJ1-1, with 8 nucleotides matching TRBD1. Germline values: CDR1 SGHRS, CDR2 YFSETQ. The CDR3 length is 13 residues. The V and J ends lost 5 bases and 3 bases, in that order; junction bases with no gene match: 3. CDR3 coding DNA: TGCGCCAGCAGTATACAGGGGGACACTGAAGCTTTCTTT. Its translation is CASSIQGDTEAFF.

V is TRBV9 and J is TRBJ2-2, with 8 bases lining up with TRBD2. The ends lost 1 base at V and 10 bases at J; junction bases unmatched: 6. Per the germline V gene, CDR1 is SGDLS and CDR2 is YYNGEE. The CDR3 length is 14 residues. The CDR3 DNA reads as TGTGCCAGCAGCGTAAGGCTAGCGGGTACGGAGCTGTTTTTT. This encodes CASSVRLAGTELFF. The whole variable domain, remainder taken from reference TRBV9 and TRBJ2-2, is DSGVTQTPKHLITATGQRVTLRCSPRSGDLSVYWYQQSLDQGLQFLIQYYNGEERAKGNILERFSAQQFPDLHSELNLSSLELGDSALYFCASSVRLAGTELFFGEGSRLTVL.

The V and J genes are TRBV28 and TRBJ1-1, with D unclear. CDR1 is MDHEN and CDR2 is SYDVKM in the germline V gene. The CDR3 length is 11 residues. V shed 6 bases and J shed 2 bases, with 4 bases lying between them. For the CDR3, the DNA is TGTGCCAGCAGGGCCAACACTGAAGCTTTCTTT. Translation: CASRANTEAFF.